Following are 8 T cell receptor beta chains from one sample sequenced in a study of T cell repertoires in cytomegalovirus infection. No antigens are known for them. TCRdb analysed the reads with MiXCR anew, one entry per CDR3 protein. This table holds about 89,000 distinct CDR3 sequences, around 32% found once. The specimen was CD8+ T cells from cultured PBMCs, collected from culture after CMV antigen stimulation. The receptors shown here come from a human donor in good health (CMV status not recorded). Some clones in this sample may be carry-over from other donors' samples.

This clonotype occurred many times. CDR3 in amino acids: CASSLGLSSYNEQFF. DNA for the CDR3: TGTGCCAGCAGCCTCGGACTGAGCTCCTACAATGAGCAGTTCTTC. The chain has TRBV12-3 or TRBV12-4 and TRBJ2-1; weak D call: TRBD2 (5 bases). CDR3 length: 15 amino acids. The V end was cut by 6 bases, the J end by 0 bases, with 12 bases between.

A few counts support this clonotype. J is TRBJ1-1 and V is TRBV27, with 7 bases aligning to TRBD1. The germline V gene has CDR1 MNHEY and CDR2 SMNVEV (reference sequence). The V gene end was trimmed by 5 bases and the J gene end by 2 bases; junction bases not matched to a gene: 2. This CDR3 has 13 amino acids. The CDR3 nucleotides are TGTGCCAGCAGTAAAGGGGGCAACACTGAAGCTTTCTTT. Translating gives CASSKGGNTEAFF.

The chain uses TRBV20-1 and TRBJ2-3; TRBD1 or TRBD2 may be the D gene (7 bases each). The CDR3 spans 14 residues. Germline V gives CDR1 DFQATT, CDR2 SNEGSKA (reference sequence). V lost 5 bases to trimming and J lost 5 bases, with 17 bases between them. In DNA form, the CDR3 reads TGCAGTGCTCAATCCCAGGGGGGGATAGATACGCAGTATTTT. It encodes CSAQSQGGIDTQYF.

The chain has TRBV7-4 and TRBJ2-2, with a possible D match to TRBD1 (5 bases). V was cut by 4 bases and J by 5 bases, with 20 bases left in between. This CDR3 contains 17 residues. Germline V gene data show CDR1 as SGHVT and CDR2 as SQSDAQ. CDR3 residues: CASSSTGKLYVTGELFF. DNA of the CDR3: TGTGCCAGCAGCTCCACAGGAAAACTGTATGTGACCGGGGAGCTGTTTTTT.

In this sample, this clonotype turned up a few times. The chain has TRBV12-3 or TRBV12-4 and TRBJ1-1; weak D call: TRBD1 (5 bases). The length of the CDR3 is 14 residues. V shed 3 bases and J shed 3 bases, with 11 bases lying between them. The CDR3 loop is CASSFTGGDTEAFF. The DNA of the CDR3 is TGTGCCAGCAGTTTTACGGGGGGTGACACTGAAGCTTTCTTT.

The rearrangement uses TRBV5-1 and TRBJ2-1; the D gene could be TRBD1 or TRBD2 (5 bases each). Germline-derived CDR1 and CDR2 are SGHRS and YFSETQ. The CDR3 has 14 residues. Trimming shortened V by 0 bases and J by 8 bases, and 12 bases separated the two germline ends. CDR3 DNA sequence: TGCGCCAGCAGCTTGGGAGGGGCTGGCGATGAGCAGTTCTTC. This codes for CASSLGGAGDEQFF.

This clonotype was recorded a few times. The V gene is TRBV7-2, the J gene TRBJ2-7; tentatively, D is TRBD1 (5 bases). Trimming left V 5 bases short and J 2 bases short, with 19 bases between. Germline values: CDR1 SGHTA, CDR2 FQGNSA. The CDR3 consists of 16 residues. The CDR3 bases are TGTGCCAGCAGCCTCCCGGCGGCAGGGTCCCCCTACGAGCAGTACTTC. It translates to CASSLPAAGSPYEQYF.

The chain uses TRBV9 and TRBJ1-4, with D perhaps matching TRBD1 (6 bases). CDR3 length: 14 residues. The germline CDR1 and CDR2 sequences are SGDLS and YYNGEE. With 0 bases removed from V and 4 bases from J, the gap between germline ends came to 7 bases. This chain's CDR3 is CASSVGGGNEKLFF. CDR3 DNA sequence: TGTGCCAGCAGCGTAGGAGGGGGTAATGAAAAACTGTTTTTT.